These 8 T cell receptor beta chains were sequenced from one sample in a study of human T cells and chemical hapten exposure. The time point: patch test 3, about 24 weeks after DPC sensitization. The treatment was: therapeutic diphenylcyclopropenone sensitization with weekly scalp DPC. A single record per CDR3 protein comes from TCRdb applying MiXCR to the RACE reads. The sample includes some 60,000 distinct CDR3 sequences, 9.5% to 15% of them seen just once. Source: whole blood, taken in connection with sensitization to the hapten diphenylcyclopropenone (DPC). The receptors originated from a man in his thirties or forties with alopecia areata. Some clones in this sample may be carry-over from other donors' samples.

This clonotype rates as medium-sized (0.01 to 0.1%). The chain carries TRBV20-1 and TRBJ1-1, with TRBD1 as a possible D gene (5 bases). Germline V gene sequence: CDR1 DFQATT, CDR2 SNEGSKA (reference sequence). V was cut by 6 bases and J by 1 base, with 9 bases left in between. The CDR3 consists of 12 residues. The CDR3 DNA reads as TGCAGTGCGAAACAGGCGAACACTGAAGCTTTCTTT. It translates to CSAKQANTEAFF.

This rearrangement joins TRBV24-1 to TRBJ2-3; no clear D gene. V was clipped by 5 bases and J by 5 bases, with 13 bases between them. Germline V gives CDR1 KGHDR, CDR2 SFDVKD. The CDR3 spans 14 residues. The CDR3 loop reads CATSAPRMQDTQYF. Here the CDR3 DNA reads TGTGCCACCAGTGCACCCCGGATGCAAGATACGCAGTATTTT.

This chain links TRBV18 with TRBJ1-2; tentatively, D is TRBD1 (5 bases). Germline assignment: CDR1 KGHSH and CDR2 LQKENI. This CDR3 comprises 16 residues. The V end was cut by 2 bases, the J end by 4 bases, with 17 bases between. The CDR3 here is CASSPFRDRISYGYTF. CDR3 sequence (DNA): TGTGCCAGCTCACCATTTAGGGACCGAATTTCCTATGGCTACACCTTC.

The table lists this clonotype with many counts. The chain uses TRBV6-4 and TRBJ1-1; D gene unclear. Germline loops: CDR1 MRHNA, CDR2 SNTAGT. The CDR3 spans 14 residues. V was clipped by 3 bases and J by 5 bases, with 13 bases between them. The CDR3 DNA sequence: TGTGCCAGCAGTGATAACAGTAAAGGAACTGAAGCTTTCTTT. Its translation: CASSDNSKGTEAFF.

This clonotype was seen ten or more times. The rearrangement links TRBV7-6 to TRBJ1-1; 8 nucleotides match TRBD1. V dropped 3 bases and J dropped 10; count of bases not matched to a gene: 16. The CDR3 runs to 16 residues. Germline CDR1 SGHVS, CDR2 FNYEAQ. The CDR3 bases are TGTGCCAGCAGCTTGGGTCGTCCGGGACAGGAAGGGGGAGCTTTCTTT. Translated: CASSLGRPGQEGGAFF.

This clonotype came up many times. The rearrangement uses TRBV10-3 and TRBJ2-7, with TRBD1 matching 7 bases. The CDR3 totals 14 residues. Per germline, CDR1 ENHRY and CDR2 SYGVKD. The trim removed 5 bases at V and 2 bases at J, leaving 6 bases unmatched. This CDR3 is CAISPGTDTYEQYF. CDR3 nucleotide sequence: TGTGCCATCAGTCCCGGGACAGATACCTACGAGCAGTACTTC.

This clonotype has at least ten counts. The V call is TRBV2, the J call TRBJ2-3; D is perhaps TRBD1 (5 bases). From germline, CDR1 is SNHLY and CDR2 FYNNEI. The CDR3 is 15 residues long. Trimming took off 10 bases at V and 4 bases at J, with 21 bases between the two ends. CDR3 nucleotides: TGTGCCACCTCCGGTAGGGGCCATTCCTCAGATACGCAGTATTTT. This codes for CATSGRGHSSDTQYF.

The V call is TRBV5-1, the J call TRBJ2-1, with D maybe TRBD2 (5 bases). The germline gives CDR1 SGHRS, CDR2 YFSETQ. The CDR3 consists of 16 residues. Trimming cost V 0 bases and J 0 bases, with 10 bases left between them. The CDR3 is CASSLGRLGSYNEQFF. In DNA, the CDR3 is TGCGCCAGCAGCTTGGGGAGGTTGGGCTCCTACAATGAGCAGTTCTTC.